The T cell receptor (beta chain) under discussion was sequenced for a study of T cells in localized non-small cell lung cancer. The protocol was immunoSEQ multiplex PCR, while the TCRdb copy is restricted to in-frame clones and leaves out a portion. The data hold approximately 45,000 clones, with about 86% observed a single time. This CDR3 is built from 15 residues. The J segment lost 4 bases and the V segment lost 5 bases, leaving 10 bases of the junction unmatched. The germline V gene encodes CDR1 SGHAT and CDR2 FQNNGV. The sequence came from a man between 40 and 70 years old with stage II lung adenocarcinoma. The gene calls are TRBV11-2 and TRBJ1-2, with 7 bases fitting TRBD1. This specimen consisted of PBMCs, obtained before any cancer treatment. The CDR3 nucleotides read TGTGCCAGCAGCCGGCAAAGACAGGGAGTCTATGGCTACACCTTC. Its protein is CASSRQRQGVYGYTF.